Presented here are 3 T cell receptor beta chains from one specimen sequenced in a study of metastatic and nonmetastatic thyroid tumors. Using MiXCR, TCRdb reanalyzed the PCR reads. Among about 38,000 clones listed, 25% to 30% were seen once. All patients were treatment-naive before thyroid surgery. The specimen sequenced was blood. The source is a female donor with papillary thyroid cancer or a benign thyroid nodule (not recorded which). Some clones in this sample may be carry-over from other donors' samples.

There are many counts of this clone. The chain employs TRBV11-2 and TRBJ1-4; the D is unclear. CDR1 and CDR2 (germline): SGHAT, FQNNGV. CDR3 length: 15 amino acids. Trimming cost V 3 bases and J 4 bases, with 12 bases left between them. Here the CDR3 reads CASSFINGLNEKLFF. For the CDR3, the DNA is TGTGCCAGCAGCTTTATCAACGGGCTTAATGAAAAACTGTTTTTT.

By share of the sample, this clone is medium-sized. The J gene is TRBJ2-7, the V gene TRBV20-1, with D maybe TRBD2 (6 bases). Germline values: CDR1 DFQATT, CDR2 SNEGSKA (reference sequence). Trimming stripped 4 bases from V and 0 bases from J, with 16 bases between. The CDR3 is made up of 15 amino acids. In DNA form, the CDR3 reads TGCAGTGCTAACCCGAACCGGGACTTCTCCTACGAGCAGTACTTC. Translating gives CSANPNRDFSYEQYF.

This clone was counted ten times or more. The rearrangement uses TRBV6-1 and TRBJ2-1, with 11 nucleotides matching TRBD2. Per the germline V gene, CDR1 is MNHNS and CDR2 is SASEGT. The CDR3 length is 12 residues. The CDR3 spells CIAGGPIDEQFF. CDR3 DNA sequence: TGTATAGCGGGAGGGCCGATAGATGAGCAGTTCTTC.